The entry that follows covers one T cell receptor (beta chain) sequence. What this receptor recognizes is not known. No base quality information exists; no much larger clone differs at one position. Libraries were prepared through the immunoSEQ multiplex PCR assay. Not all clones reach the TCRdb copy of this immuneACCESS table, which keeps in-frame sequences only. Checked studies attribute under half of the gap to unresolved V genes and leave the rest unexplained. In all, the sample holds more than 45,000 clones, and approximately 93% of those were seen once. The ten largest account for about 4% of the sample. This record belongs to a study of T cell changes during pregnancy in multiple sclerosis (dated by TCRdb to between 2018 and 2021). About the investigation overall: Changes in the T cell repertoire over the course of pregnancy were examined in this study in women with multiple sclerosis.

The TCR was taken from a female donor with multiple sclerosis, enrolled in a pregnancy study. Sequencing used CD8+ T cells from peripheral blood mononuclear cells, obtained in the second trimester of pregnancy.

The CDR3 loop reads CASSQWSEGPTTDTQYF. Here is the DNA: TGCGCCAGCAGCCAATGGTCGGAGGGACCAACTACAGATACGCAGTATTTT. The V and J genes are TRBV4-1 and TRBJ2-3, and TRBD2 may be the D gene, going by 6 matching bases. V loses 2 bases of germline sequence and J loses 3 bases, and the interval between the two ends is 18 bases. CDR1 and CDR2 are read off the germline V gene as MGHRA and YSYEKL. CDR3 length: 17 amino acids, cysteine to phenylalanine. Of all the DNA, just the CDR3 is kept, 51 bases in frame from base 1.